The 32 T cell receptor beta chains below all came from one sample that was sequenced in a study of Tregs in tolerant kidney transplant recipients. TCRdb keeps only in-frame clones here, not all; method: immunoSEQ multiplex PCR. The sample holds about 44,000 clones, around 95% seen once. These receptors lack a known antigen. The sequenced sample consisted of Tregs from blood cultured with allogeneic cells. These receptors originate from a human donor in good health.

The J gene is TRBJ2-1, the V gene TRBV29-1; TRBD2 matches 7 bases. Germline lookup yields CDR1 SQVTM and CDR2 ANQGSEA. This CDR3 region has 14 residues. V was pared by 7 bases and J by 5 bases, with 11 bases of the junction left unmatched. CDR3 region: CSALGLVPDNEQFF. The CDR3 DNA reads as TGCAGCGCCCTAGGACTAGTTCCGGACAATGAGCAGTTCTTC.

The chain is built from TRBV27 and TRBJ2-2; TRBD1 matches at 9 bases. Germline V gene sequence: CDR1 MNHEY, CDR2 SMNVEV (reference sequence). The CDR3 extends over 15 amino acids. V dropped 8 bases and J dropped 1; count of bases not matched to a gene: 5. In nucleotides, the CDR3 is TGTGCCAGCGGACAGGGGCCTGGGAACACCGGGGAGCTGTTTTTT. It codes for CASGQGPGNTGELFF.

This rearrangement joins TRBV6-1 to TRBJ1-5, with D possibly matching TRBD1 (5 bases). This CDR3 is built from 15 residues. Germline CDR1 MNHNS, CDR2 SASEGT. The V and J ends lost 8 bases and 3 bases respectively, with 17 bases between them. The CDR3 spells CASLRAGSYNQPQHF. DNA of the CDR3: TGTGCCAGCTTAAGGGCAGGGAGTTACAATCAGCCCCAGCATTTT.

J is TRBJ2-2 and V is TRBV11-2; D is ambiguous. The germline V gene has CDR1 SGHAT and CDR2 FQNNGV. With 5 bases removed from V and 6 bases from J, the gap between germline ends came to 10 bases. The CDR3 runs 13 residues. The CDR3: CASSPTIAGELFF. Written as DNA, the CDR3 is TGTGCCAGCAGCCCTACTATAGCCGGGGAGCTGTTTTTT.

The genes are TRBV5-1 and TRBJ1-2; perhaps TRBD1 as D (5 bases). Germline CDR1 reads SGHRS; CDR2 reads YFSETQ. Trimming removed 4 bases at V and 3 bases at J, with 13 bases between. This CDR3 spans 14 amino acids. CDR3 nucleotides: TGCGCCAGCAGCGGAGGGACGGGAGACTATGGCTACACCTTC. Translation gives CASSGGTGDYGYTF.

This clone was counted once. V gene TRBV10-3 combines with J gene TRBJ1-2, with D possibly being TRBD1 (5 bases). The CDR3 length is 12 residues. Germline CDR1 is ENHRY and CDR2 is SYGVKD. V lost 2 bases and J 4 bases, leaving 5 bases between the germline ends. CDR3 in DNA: TGTGCCATCAGTGAGCAGGGCTATGGCTACACCTTC. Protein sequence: CAISEQGYGYTF.

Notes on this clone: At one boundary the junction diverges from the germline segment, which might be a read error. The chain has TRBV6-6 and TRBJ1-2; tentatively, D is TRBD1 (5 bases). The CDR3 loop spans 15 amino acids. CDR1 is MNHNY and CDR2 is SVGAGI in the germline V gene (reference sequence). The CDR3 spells CASSLGGAAPLTQRF. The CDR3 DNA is TGTGCCAGCAGTTTGGGAGGGGCCGCCCCCCTCACCCAGCGCTTC.

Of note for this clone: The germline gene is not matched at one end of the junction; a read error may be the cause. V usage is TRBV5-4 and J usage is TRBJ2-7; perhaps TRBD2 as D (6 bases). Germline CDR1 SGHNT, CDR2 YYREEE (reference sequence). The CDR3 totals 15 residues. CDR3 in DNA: TGTGCCAGCAGCTCATTGCGGGACCGATCCTCCGAGCAGTACTTC. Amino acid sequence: CASSSLRDRSSEQYF. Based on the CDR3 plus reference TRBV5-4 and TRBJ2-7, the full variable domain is ETGVTQSPTHLIKTRGQQVTLRCSSQSGHNTVSWYQQALGQGPQFIFQYYREEENGRGNFPPRFSGLQFPNYSSELNVNALELDDSALYLCASSSLRDRSSEQYFGPGTRLTVT.

The CDR3 sequence is CASSLGEVNEQFF. The CDR3 DNA sequence: TGCGCCAGCAGCTTGGGAGAAGTCAATGAGCAGTTCTTC. This chain joins TRBV5-1 and TRBJ2-1, with D unresolved. The germline gives CDR1 SGHRS, CDR2 YFSETQ. V lost 0 bases and J lost 6, with 7 bases in between. The CDR3 covers 13 residues. Drawing the rest from reference TRBV5-1 and TRBJ2-1, the complete variable domain is KAGVTQTPRYLIKTRGQQVTLSCSPISGHRSVSWYQQTPGQGLQFLFEYFSETQRNKGNFPGRFSGRQFSNSRSEMNVSTLELGDSALYLCASSLGEVNEQFFGPGTRLTVL.

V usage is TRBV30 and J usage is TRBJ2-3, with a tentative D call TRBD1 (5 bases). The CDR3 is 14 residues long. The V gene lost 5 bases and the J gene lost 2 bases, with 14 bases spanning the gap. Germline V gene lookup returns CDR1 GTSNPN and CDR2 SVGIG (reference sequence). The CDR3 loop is CAWVEKGSTDTQYF. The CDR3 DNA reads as TGTGCCTGGGTCGAAAAGGGGTCCACAGATACGCAGTATTTT.

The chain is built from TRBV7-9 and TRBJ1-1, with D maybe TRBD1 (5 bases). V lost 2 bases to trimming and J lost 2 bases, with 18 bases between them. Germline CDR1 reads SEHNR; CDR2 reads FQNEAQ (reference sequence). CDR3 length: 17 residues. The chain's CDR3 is CASSLTKGEPGNTEAFF. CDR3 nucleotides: TGTGCCAGCAGCTTAACGAAAGGGGAACCCGGAAACACTGAAGCTTTCTTT.

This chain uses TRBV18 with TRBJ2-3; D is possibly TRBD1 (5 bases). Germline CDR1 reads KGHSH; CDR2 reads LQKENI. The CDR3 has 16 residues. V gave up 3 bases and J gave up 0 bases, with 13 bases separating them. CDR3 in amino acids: CASSPRAASSTDTQYF. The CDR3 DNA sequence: TGTGCCAGCTCACCCAGGGCAGCATCTAGCACAGATACGCAGTATTTT.

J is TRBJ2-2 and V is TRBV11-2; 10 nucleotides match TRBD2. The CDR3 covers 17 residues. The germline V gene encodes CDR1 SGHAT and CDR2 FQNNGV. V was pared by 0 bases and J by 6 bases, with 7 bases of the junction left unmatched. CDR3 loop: CASSLDLRLAGAGELFF. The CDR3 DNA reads TGTGCCAGCAGCTTAGATCTAAGGCTAGCGGGGGCCGGGGAGCTGTTTTTT.

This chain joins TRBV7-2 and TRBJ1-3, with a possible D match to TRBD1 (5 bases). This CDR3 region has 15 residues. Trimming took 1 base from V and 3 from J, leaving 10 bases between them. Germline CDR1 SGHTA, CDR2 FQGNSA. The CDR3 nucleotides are TGTGCCAGCAGCTTAGGGGCGGGGGGTGGAAACACCATATATTTT. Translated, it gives CASSLGAGGGNTIYF.

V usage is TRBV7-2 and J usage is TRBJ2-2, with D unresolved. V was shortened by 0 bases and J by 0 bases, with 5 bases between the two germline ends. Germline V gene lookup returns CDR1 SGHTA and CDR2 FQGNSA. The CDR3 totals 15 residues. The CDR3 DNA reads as TGTGCCAGCAGCTTAGCGAGTTCGAACACCGGGGAGCTGTTTTTT. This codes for CASSLASSNTGELFF.

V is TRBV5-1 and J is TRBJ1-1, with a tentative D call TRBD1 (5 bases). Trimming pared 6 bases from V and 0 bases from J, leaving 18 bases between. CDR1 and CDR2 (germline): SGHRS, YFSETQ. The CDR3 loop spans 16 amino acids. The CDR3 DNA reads TGCGCCAGCAATCCCCAGGGATGGGGCATGAACACTGAAGCTTTCTTT. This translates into CASNPQGWGMNTEAFF.

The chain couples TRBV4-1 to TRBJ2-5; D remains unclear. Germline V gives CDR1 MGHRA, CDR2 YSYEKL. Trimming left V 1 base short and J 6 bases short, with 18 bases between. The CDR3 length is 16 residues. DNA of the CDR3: TGCGCCAGCAGCCAAGTGGAACCAGATCCCCTGCAGACCCAGTACTTC. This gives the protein CASSQVEPDPLQTQYF.

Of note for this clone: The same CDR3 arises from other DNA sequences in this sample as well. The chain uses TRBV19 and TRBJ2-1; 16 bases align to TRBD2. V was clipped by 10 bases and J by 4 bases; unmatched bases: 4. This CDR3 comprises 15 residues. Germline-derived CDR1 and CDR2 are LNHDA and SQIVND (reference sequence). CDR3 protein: CATAGLAGGYNEQFF. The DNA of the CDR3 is TGTGCCACCGCGGGACTAGCGGGAGGGTACAATGAGCAGTTCTTC.

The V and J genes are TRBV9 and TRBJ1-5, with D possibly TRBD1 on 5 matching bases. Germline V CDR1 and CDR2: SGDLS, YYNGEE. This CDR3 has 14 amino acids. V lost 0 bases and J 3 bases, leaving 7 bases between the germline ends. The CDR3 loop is CASSVGGDNQPQHF. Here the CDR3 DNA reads TGTGCCAGCAGCGTAGGAGGGGACAATCAGCCCCAGCATTTT.

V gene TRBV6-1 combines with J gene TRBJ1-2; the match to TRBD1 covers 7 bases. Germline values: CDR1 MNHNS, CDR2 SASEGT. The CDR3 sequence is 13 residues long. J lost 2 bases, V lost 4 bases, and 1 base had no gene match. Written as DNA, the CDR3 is TGTGCCAGCAGTGGGGGACAGAACTATGGCTACACCTTC. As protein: CASSGGQNYGYTF.

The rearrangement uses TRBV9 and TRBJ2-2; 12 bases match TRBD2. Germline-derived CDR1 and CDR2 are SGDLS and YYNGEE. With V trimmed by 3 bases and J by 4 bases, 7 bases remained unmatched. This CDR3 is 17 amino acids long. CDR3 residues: CASSDRRLAGVTGELFF. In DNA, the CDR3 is TGTGCCAGCAGCGACAGGCGACTAGCGGGAGTCACCGGGGAGCTGTTTTTT.

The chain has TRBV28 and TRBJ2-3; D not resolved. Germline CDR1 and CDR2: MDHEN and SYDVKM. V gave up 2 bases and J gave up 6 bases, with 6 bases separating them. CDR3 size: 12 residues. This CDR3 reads CASSLGWDTQYF. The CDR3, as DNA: TGTGCCAGCAGTTTAGGGTGGGATACGCAGTATTTT.

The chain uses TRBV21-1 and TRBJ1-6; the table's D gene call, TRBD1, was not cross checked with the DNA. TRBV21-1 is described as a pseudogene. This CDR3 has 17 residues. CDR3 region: CASSKALFTTVGSPLHF. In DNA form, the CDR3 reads TGTGCCAGCAGCAAAGCGCTGTTTACGACAGTAGGATCACCCCTCCACTTT.

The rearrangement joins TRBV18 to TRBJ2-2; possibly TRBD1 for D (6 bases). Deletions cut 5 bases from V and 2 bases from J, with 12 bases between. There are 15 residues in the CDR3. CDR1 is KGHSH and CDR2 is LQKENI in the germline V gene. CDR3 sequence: CASSSGQTNTGELFF. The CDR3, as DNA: TGTGCCAGCTCATCTGGACAGACCAACACCGGGGAGCTGTTTTTT.

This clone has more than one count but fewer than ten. CDR3 nucleotides: TGTGCCAGCACCGACCCCTGGAAGGGTGGGACTGAAGCTTTCTTT. Protein sequence: CASTDPWKGGTEAFF. V is TRBV6-1 and J is TRBJ1-1; D ambiguous. Trimming took 7 bases from V and 5 from J, leaving 20 bases between them. Germline-derived CDR1 and CDR2 are MNHNS and SASEGT. The CDR3 spans 15 residues.

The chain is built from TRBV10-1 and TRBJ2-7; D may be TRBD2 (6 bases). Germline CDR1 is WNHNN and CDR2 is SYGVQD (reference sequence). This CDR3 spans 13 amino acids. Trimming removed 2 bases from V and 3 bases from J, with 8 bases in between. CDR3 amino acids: CASSEGSGYEQYF. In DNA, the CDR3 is TGCGCCAGCAGTGAGGGTAGCGGCTACGAGCAGTACTTC.

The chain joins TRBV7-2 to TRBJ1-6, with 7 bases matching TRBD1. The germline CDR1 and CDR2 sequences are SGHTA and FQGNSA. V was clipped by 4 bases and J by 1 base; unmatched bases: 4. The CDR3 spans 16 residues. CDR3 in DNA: TGTGCCAGCAGCTATACAGGGGCGTCCTATAATTCACCCCTCCACTTT. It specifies CASSYTGASYNSPLHF.

The CDR3 DNA reads as TGTGCCAGCAGGCTCGACAGGGTTTTTGGCTACACCTTC. The encoded protein is CASRLDRVFGYTF. The chain uses TRBV2 and TRBJ1-2, with 7 positions matching TRBD1. Unmatched junction bases numbered 8, after V lost 6 bases and J lost 7 bases. This CDR3 region has 13 residues. The germline gives CDR1 SNHLY, CDR2 FYNNEI. Looking up the rest from reference TRBV2 and TRBJ1-2 gives the full variable domain: EPEVTQTPSHQVTQMGQEVILRCVPISNHLYFYWYRQILGQKVEFLVSFYNNEISEKSEIFDDQFSVERPDGSNFTLKIRSTKLEDSAMYFCASRLDRVFGYTFGSGTRLTVV.

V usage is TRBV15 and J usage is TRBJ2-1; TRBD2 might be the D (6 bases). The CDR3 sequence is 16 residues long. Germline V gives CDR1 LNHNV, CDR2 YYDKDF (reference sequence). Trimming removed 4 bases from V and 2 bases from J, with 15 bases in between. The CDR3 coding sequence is TGTGCCACCAGCATAGGTGGCGGGGCTACCTACAATGAGCAGTTCTTC. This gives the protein CATSIGGGATYNEQFF.

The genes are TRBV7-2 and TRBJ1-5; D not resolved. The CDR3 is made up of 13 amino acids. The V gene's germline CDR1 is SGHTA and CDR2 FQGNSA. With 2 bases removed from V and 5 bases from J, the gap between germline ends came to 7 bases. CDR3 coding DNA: TGTGCCAGCAGCTTAAATGGGGATCAGCCCCAGCATTTT. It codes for CASSLNGDQPQHF. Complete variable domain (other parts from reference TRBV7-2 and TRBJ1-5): GAGVSQSPSNKVTEKGKDVELRCDPISGHTALYWYRQSLGQGLEFLIYFQGNSAPDKSGLPSDRFSAERTGGSVSTLTIQRTQQEDSAVYLCASSLNGDQPQHFGDGTRLSIL.

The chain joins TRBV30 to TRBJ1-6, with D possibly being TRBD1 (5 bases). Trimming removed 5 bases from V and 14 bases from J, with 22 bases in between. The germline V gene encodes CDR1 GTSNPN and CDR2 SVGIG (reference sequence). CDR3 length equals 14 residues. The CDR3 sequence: CAWSLGLTPRALHF. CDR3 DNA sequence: TGTGCCTGGTCATTGGGACTTACTCCGAGGGCCCTCCACTTT.

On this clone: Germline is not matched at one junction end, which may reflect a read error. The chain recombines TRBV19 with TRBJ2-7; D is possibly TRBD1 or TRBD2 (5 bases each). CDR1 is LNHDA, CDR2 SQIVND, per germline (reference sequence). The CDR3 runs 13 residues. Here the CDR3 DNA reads TGTGCCAGTAGTAGGGGGATCTCCAACGAGCAGTACTTC. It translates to CASSRGISNEQYF.